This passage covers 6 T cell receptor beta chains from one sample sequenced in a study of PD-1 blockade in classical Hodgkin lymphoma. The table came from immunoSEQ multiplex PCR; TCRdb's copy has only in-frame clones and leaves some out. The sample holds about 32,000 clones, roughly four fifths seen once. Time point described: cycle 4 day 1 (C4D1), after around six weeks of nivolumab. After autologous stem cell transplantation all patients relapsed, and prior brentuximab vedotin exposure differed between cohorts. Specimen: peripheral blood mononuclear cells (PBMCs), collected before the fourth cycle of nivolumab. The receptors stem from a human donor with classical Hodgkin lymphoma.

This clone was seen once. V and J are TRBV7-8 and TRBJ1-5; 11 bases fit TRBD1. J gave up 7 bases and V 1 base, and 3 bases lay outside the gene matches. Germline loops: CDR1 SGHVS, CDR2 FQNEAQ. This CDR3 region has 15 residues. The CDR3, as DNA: TGTGCCAGCAGCTTAGGGACAGGGGGCCGGCAGCCCCAGCATTTT. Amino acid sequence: CASSLGTGGRQPQHF.

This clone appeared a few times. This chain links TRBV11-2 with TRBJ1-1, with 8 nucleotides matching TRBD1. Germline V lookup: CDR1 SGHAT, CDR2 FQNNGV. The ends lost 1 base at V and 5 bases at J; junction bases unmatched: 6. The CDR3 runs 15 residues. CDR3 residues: CASSLVAGGRTEAFF. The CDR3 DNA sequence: TGTGCCAGCAGCTTAGTTGCAGGGGGCCGGACTGAAGCTTTCTTT.

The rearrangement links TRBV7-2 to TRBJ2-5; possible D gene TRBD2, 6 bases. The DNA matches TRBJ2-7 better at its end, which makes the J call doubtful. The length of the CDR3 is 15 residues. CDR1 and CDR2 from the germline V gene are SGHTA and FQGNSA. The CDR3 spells CASSAGPGSSYEQYF. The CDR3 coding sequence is TGTGCCAGCAGCGCGGGCCCCGGGAGCTCCTACGAGCAGTACTTC.

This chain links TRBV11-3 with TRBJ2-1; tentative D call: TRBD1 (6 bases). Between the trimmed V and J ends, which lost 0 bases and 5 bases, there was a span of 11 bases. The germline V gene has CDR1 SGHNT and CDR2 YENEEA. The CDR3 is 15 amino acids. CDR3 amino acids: CASSLEQQGHNEQFF. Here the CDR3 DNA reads TGTGCCAGCAGCTTAGAACAGCAGGGGCACAATGAGCAGTTCTTC.

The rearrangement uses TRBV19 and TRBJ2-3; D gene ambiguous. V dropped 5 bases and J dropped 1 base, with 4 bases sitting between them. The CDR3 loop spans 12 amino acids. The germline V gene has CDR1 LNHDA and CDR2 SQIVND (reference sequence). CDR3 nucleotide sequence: TGTGCCAGTAGTGTGGGCACAGATACGCAGTATTTT. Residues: CASSVGTDTQYF.

CDR3 bases: TGTGCCAGCAGCGTAGCTCGGGACAGCGTGAATGAAAAACTGTTTTTT. Translation gives CASSVARDSVNEKLFF. The chain uses TRBV9 and TRBJ1-4, with 7 positions matching TRBD1. Losses at the gene ends were 0 bases for V and 5 bases for J; bases not matched to a gene: 7. The CDR3 is 16 amino acids. Germline lookup yields CDR1 SGDLS and CDR2 YYNGEE.